Detailed here is one T cell receptor beta chain. Germline-derived CDR1 and CDR2 are LNHDA and SQIVND (reference sequence). V shed 3 bases and J shed 2 bases, with 7 bases lying between them. The CDR3 sequence is 13 residues long. This table comes from immunoSEQ multiplex PCR, and its TCRdb copy is limited to in-frame clones, with some not included. The sample shows about 180,000 clones, 87% of them seen only once. The sample originates from a study of blood T cell repertoires in COVID-19. The chain recombines TRBV19 with TRBJ1-1, with unresolved D. The sequence derives from a woman aged 70-85 years with COVID-19, enrolled during active disease. The material sequenced was peripheral blood. CDR3 sequence: CASSISFNTEAFF. DNA for the CDR3: TGTGCCAGTAGTATTTCGTTTAACACTGAAGCTTTCTTT. Variable domain in full (rest from reference TRBV19 and TRBJ1-1): DGGITQSPKYLFRKEGQNVTLSCEQNLNHDAMYWYRQDPGQGLRLIYYSQIVNDFQKGDIAEGYSVSREKKESFPLTVTSAQKNPTAFYLCASSISFNTEAFFGQGTRLTVV.